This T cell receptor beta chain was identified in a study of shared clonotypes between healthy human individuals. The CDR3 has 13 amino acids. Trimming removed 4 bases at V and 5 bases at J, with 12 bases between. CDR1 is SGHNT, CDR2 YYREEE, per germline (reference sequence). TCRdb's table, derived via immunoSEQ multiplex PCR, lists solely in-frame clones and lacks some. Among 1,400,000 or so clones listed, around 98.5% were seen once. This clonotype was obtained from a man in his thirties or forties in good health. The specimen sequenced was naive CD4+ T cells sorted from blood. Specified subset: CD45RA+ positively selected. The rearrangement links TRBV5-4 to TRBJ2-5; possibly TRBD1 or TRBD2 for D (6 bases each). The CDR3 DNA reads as TGTGCCAGCAGCGAGGGGGGCAGGGAGACCCAGTACTTC. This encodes CASSEGGRETQYF.